This T cell receptor beta chain was sequenced for a study of blood T cell repertoires in COVID-19 (dated by TCRdb to the early 2020s). In terms of the full investigation: Samples from collaborators originated in the United States, Italy and Spain and spanned both the acute and convalescent phases of COVID-19. The prospective study material was composed of cDNA or gDNA derived from T cells, B-cell-depleted T cells, or PBMCs. Subjects who had been exposed to COVID-19, were actively infected with it, or had recovered from it provided the deeply sampled blood TCRbeta repertoires that made up the dataset. The repertoires were released in a freely available public database intended as a resource for research on the immune response to SARS-CoV-2. The samples were drawn from two sources: the first 160 participants of the ongoing ImmuneRACE study, and over 950 subjects contributed by 6 global collaborators. Sample metadata almost always included a de-identified subject ID, COVID-19 status, age in years and sex. HLA class I and class II types, where available, came from metadata supplied by the sample provider rather than from assay-based typing.

A second Seattle source provided samples from volunteer blood donors who had recovered from COVID-19. Collaborating institutions collected whole blood in K2EDTA tubes following their own protocols. For TCRbeta analysis, collaborators shipped samples as frozen whole blood, isolated PBMCs, or DNA extracted from either of those sample types. TCRbeta CDR3 regions were amplified from genomic DNA using the immunoSEQ Assay, a bias-controlled multiplex PCR. Under the source paper's analysis protocol: Nucleated cell counts per sample were estimated from amplification of reference gene primers within the assay. Sequence reads were collapsed and filtered to measure the absolute abundance of every unique TCRbeta CDR3 rearrangement. For each sample, productive Simpson clonality was calculated by taking the square root of Simpson's diversity index across productive rearrangements. Imported from immuneACCESS, the table was reduced by TCRdb to in-frame sequences with V and J called. These copies leave out some clones; in studies compared against another copy, an unresolved V gene accounts for under half, and the cause of the remainder is not known. Clone size and the V and J calls come from that table; the DNA yielded D and trimming. Within this sample are approximately 210,000 clones, with about 88% of them counted one time only. The ten most abundant clones make up about 6.8% of the sample.

The CDR3 contains 15 residues, cysteine and phenylalanine counted. CDR3 DNA is the only sequence kept; it has 45 bases, read in frame from the first base. The V and J ends are trimmed by 0 bases and 2 bases, leaving 10 bases between them. The germline V gene encodes CDR1 LNHNV and CDR2 YYDKDF (reference sequence). General findings and caveats noted by the study authors: The amount of clinical and demographic metadata varied by source and participant and was provided uncurated.

About this clone itself: The target of this receptor is not known. No clone much larger than this one lies a single base away; base qualities are absent.

The chain is made from TRBV15 and TRBJ1-2; the D segment cannot be called with confidence. The specimen was peripheral blood. The clonotype was recovered from a woman aged 40 to 50 who had recovered from COVID-19. The CDR3 corresponds to CATSREREGNYGYTF. The DNA is TGTGCCACCAGCAGAGAAAGGGAGGGCAACTATGGCTACACCTTC.